Presented here are 11 T cell receptor beta chains from one specimen sequenced in a study of early T cells in non-severe SARS-CoV-2 infection. TCRdb re-derived calls from the 5' RACE reads in MiXCR, one entry per CDR3 protein. The sample has tens of thousands of distinct CDR3 sequences, roughly 14% seen once. The sequenced material came from whole blood. The source of these receptors is an adult who was a healthcare worker with PCR-confirmed SARS-CoV-2 infection or an uninfected control (not recorded which).

At least ten counts were recorded for this clonotype. The V and J genes are TRBV20-1 and TRBJ2-1; TRBD2 aligns across 8 bases. The CDR3 covers 15 residues. Germline values: CDR1 DFQATT, CDR2 SNEGSKA (reference sequence). V shed 2 bases, J shed 5 bases, and the junction held 8 bases outside the gene matches. The CDR3 DNA is TGCAGTGCTAGAATTGGGGGACTAGGCAACAATGAGCAGTTCTTC. As protein: CSARIGGLGNNEQFF.

V and J are TRBV15 and TRBJ1-5; D call uncertain. The CDR3 contains 15 residues. Trimming pared 0 bases from V and 4 bases from J, leaving 10 bases between. In germline, CDR1 is LNHNV, CDR2 YYDKDF (reference sequence). CDR3 nucleotides: TGTGCCACCAGCAGAGATGTGGCACGAAATCAGCCCCAGCATTTT. Translated, it gives CATSRDVARNQPQHF. Looking up the rest from reference TRBV15 and TRBJ1-5 gives the full variable domain: DAMVIQNPRYQVTQFGKPVTLSCSQTLNHNVMYWYQQKSSQAPKLLFHYYDKDFNNEADTPDNFQSRRPNTSFCFLDIRSPGLGDTAMYLCATSRDVARNQPQHFGDGTRLSIL.

This clonotype was counted a few times. The rearrangement uses TRBV7-2 and TRBJ2-1, with TRBD1 as a possible D gene (6 bases). The germline gives CDR1 SGHTA, CDR2 FQGNSA. Trimming removed 3 bases from V and 5 bases from J, with 17 bases in between. There are 16 residues in the CDR3. In DNA, the CDR3 is TGTGCCAGCAGCTTGGCCCCGAGGCGGACAGACAATGAGCAGTTCTTC. Encoded protein: CASSLAPRRTDNEQFF.

This chain joins TRBV5-1 and TRBJ2-1; possibly TRBD2 for D (6 bases). Germline V CDR1 and CDR2: SGHRS, YFSETQ. The V and J ends lost 5 bases and 6 bases respectively, with 15 bases between them. This CDR3 has 14 amino acids. The CDR3 loop reads CASSIQAGPNEQFF. CDR3 sequence (DNA): TGCGCCAGCAGTATACAAGCGGGTCCCAATGAGCAGTTCTTC.

This clonotype was found a few times. The chain joins TRBV7-6 to TRBJ2-7; TRBD1 matches 9 bases. The CDR3 is made up of 14 amino acids. V lost 5 bases, J lost 4 bases, and 6 bases stayed unmatched. Germline V gene lookup returns CDR1 SGHVS and CDR2 FNYEAQ. The DNA for the CDR3 is TGTGCCAGCAGCCCGGGGACAGGGTCTTACGAGCAGTACGTC. This sequence encodes CASSPGTGSYEQYV.

In its sample, this clonotype was seen many times. The chain is built from TRBV12-3 or TRBV12-4 and TRBJ2-5, with D tentatively TRBD2 (5 bases). Trimming cost V 3 bases and J 5 bases, with 7 bases left between them. The CDR3 totals 12 residues. CDR3 loop: CASSFPGETQYF. The CDR3 region has the DNA TGTGCCAGCAGTTTCCCGGGGGAGACCCAGTACTTC.

The table lists this clonotype with a few counts. The V and J genes are TRBV2 and TRBJ1-6; TRBD1 might be the D (5 bases). The CDR3 covers 13 residues. From germline, CDR1 is SNHLY and CDR2 FYNNEI. The V end was cut by 0 bases, the J end by 18 bases, with 15 bases between. CDR3 sequence reads: CASSEAGTAGYHF. CDR3 nucleotides: TGTGCCAGCAGTGAAGCGGGAACTGCAGGGTACCACTTT.

This clonotype has ten or more counts. The chain links TRBV12-3 or TRBV12-4 to TRBJ1-3; possibly TRBD1 for D (5 bases). CDR3 length equals 15 residues. Trimming took off 5 bases at V and 0 bases at J, with 11 bases between the two ends. For the CDR3, the DNA is TGTGCCAGCAGTCCCGACAGCTACTCTGGAAACACCATATATTTT. This encodes CASSPDSYSGNTIYF.

The CDR3 coding sequence is TGCGCCAGCAGCTGGGACAGGGTCGCCTACAATGAGCAGTTCTTC. It codes for CASSWDRVAYNEQFF. The J gene is TRBJ2-1, the V gene TRBV5-1, with 9 bases matching TRBD1. Per the germline V gene, CDR1 is SGHRS and CDR2 is YFSETQ. This CDR3 comprises 15 residues. V gave up 3 bases and J gave up 2 bases; unmatched junction bases: 3.

This clonotype was detected only a few times. The chain has TRBV20-1 and TRBJ1-4, with D uncertain. CDR3 length: 16 amino acids. Per germline, CDR1 DFQATT and CDR2 SNEGSKA (reference sequence). The germline V and J ends were trimmed by 0 bases and 1 base, with 12 bases remaining between them. The CDR3 bases are TGCAGTGCTAGAGATAGGGAGGGCGGAACTAATGAAAAACTGTTTTTT. Encoded protein: CSARDREGGTNEKLFF.

The CDR3, as DNA: TGCAGCGTTTTTGGTGCTGAAGCTTTCTTT. Protein: CSVFGAEAFF. The rearrangement links TRBV29-1 to TRBJ1-1; D uncertain. The CDR3 contains 10 residues. The V end was cut by 5 bases, the J end by 6 bases, with 7 bases between. Germline V gene lookup returns CDR1 SQVTM and CDR2 ANQGSEA. The variable domain in full, completed from reference TRBV29-1 and TRBJ1-1, reads SAVISQKPSRDICQRGTSLTIQCQVDSQVTMMFWYRQQPGQSLTLIATANQGSEATYESGFVIDKFPISRPNLTFSTLTVSNMSPEDSSIYLCSVFGAEAFFGQGTRLTVV.